The rows below give T cell receptor beta chains drawn from one sample of a study of T cell changes during pregnancy in multiple sclerosis. TCRdb's table, derived via immunoSEQ multiplex PCR, lists solely in-frame clones and lacks some. The sample yields approximately 44,000 clones, about 93% seen once. This material consisted of CD4+ T cells from peripheral blood mononuclear cells, taken before pregnancy. These receptors came from a female donor with multiple sclerosis, enrolled in a pregnancy study. Each CDR3 is given with its conserved first and last residue. The D gene is left open where the match is weak.

length	D	J	V	CDR3
16	TRBD1	TRBJ2-7	TRBV5-4	CASSEGQGLRVYEQYF
16	-	TRBJ1-5	TRBV2	CASSEIQVQSNQPQHF
15	-	TRBJ2-1	TRBV7-8	CASSSGTGISNEQFF
16	-	TRBJ2-5	TRBV15	CATSRVTGLGQETQYF
14	-	TRBJ2-2	TRBV25-1	CASSGTDYTGELFF
15	-	TRBJ1-5	TRBV18	CASSPAKTGNQPQHF
13	TRBD1	TRBJ1-2	TRBV4-1	CASRSTGDYGYTF
13	-	TRBJ2-7	TRBV5-4	CASSLEEEGEQYF
14	-	TRBJ2-2	TRBV19	CASKTQGKGGELFF
15	-	TRBJ1-5	TRBV2	CASTREGGRNQPQHF
15	-	TRBJ2-7	TRBV7-9	CASSFGAGFSNEQYF
15	-	TRBJ2-2	TRBV2	CASSAVQSDTGELFF
15	-	TRBJ1-2	TRBV2	CASNPSGHSNYGYTF
13	-	TRBJ1-4	TRBV6-5	CASSYGPGPQLFF
17	-	TRBJ2-3	TRBV5-4	CASSLPGYGRRTDTQYF
14	-	TRBJ1-5	TRBV9	CASSGGGGYQPQHF
15	TRBD1	TRBJ2-3	TRBV6-1	CASTRDRGLSDTQYF
16	-	TRBJ1-5	TRBV18	CASSPPGRESNQPQHF
11	-	TRBJ2-3	TRBV20-1	CSALLADTQYF
14	TRBD1	TRBJ2-7	TRBV27	CASRPGQVSYEQYF
15	-	TRBJ2-2	TRBV5-1	CASRGAGANTGELFF
11	-	TRBJ1-1	TRBV11-2	CASSLDTRAFF
13	-	TRBJ1-6	TRBV29-1	CSVAWGESAPLHF
14	-	TRBJ2-1	TRBV7-9	CASSPKGDDNEQFF
17	TRBD1	TRBJ1-2	TRBV4-1	CASSQDGQGVANYGYTF
16	TRBD1	TRBJ2-3	TRBV5-1	CASSLSGGAGTDTQYF
15	-	TRBJ1-5	TRBV7-8	CASSFGEGRNQPQHF
15	TRBD1	TRBJ2-7	TRBV2	CASSEGTGRGYEQYF
19	TRBD2	TRBJ2-1	TRBV30	CAWRPKWVAGGVSYNEQFF
13	TRBD1	TRBJ2-1	TRBV7-7	CASSQGADNEQFF
13	-	TRBJ2-5	TRBV2	CASSAGTEETQYF
13	-	TRBJ2-1	TRBV19	CASSIFTTGEQFF
17	-	TRBJ1-6	TRBV5-1	CASSRQGNPGNNSPLHF
14	TRBD2	TRBJ2-1	TRBV19	CASSMGTSGNEQFF
13	TRBD1	TRBJ1-1	TRBV7-2	CASRLTGVTEAFF
13	-	TRBJ1-5	TRBV19	CASEDYSNQPQHF
18	-	TRBJ1-2	TRBV7-9	CASSPRQDSARANYGYTF
19	-	TRBJ2-3	TRBV21-1	CASSKAGGRERELTDTQYF
15	-	TRBJ2-1	TRBV5-4	CASSGGGSSYNEQFF
16	-	TRBJ2-7	TRBV18	CASSPTLTQGRNEQYF
16	TRBD1	TRBJ1-5	TRBV23-1	CASRQTGVTYDQPQHF
15	TRBD2	TRBJ2-1	TRBV5-1	CASSILAGADNEQFF